This entry lists 6 T cell receptor beta chains sequenced from one sample in a study of cytomegalovirus exposure and HLA in healthy donors. The PCR employed 60 Vbeta primers together with 13 Jbeta primers. Some clones are missing from TCRdb's copy, which holds only in-frame ones; the method was immunoSEQ multiplex PCR. The table shows 95,000 to 150,000 clones, with less than 85% occurring only once. Sequenced sample: PBMCs. The source of these receptors is a female donor in good health and CMV-seronegative.

The chain recombines TRBV5-4 with TRBJ2-7; maybe TRBD1 (6 bases). The CDR3 totals 14 residues. Trimming shortened V by 1 base and J by 7 bases, and 15 bases separated the two germline ends. Germline loops: CDR1 SGHNT, CDR2 YYREEE (reference sequence). CDR3 DNA: TGTGCCAGCAGCTTGCAACAGGGACCGGGGGAGCAGTACTTC. This gives the protein CASSLQQGPGEQYF. The full variable domain, in which reference TRBV5-4 and TRBJ2-7 provide the parts outside the CDR3, is ETGVTQSPTHLIKTRGQQVTLRCSSQSGHNTVSWYQQALGQGPQFIFQYYREEENGRGNFPPRFSGLQFPNYSSELNVNALELDDSALYLCASSLQQGPGEQYFGPGTRLTVT.

The rearrangement links TRBV2 to TRBJ1-3; no firm D call. This CDR3 is built from 14 residues. V dropped 2 bases and J dropped 2 bases, with 7 bases sitting between them. Per germline, CDR1 SNHLY and CDR2 FYNNEI. The CDR3 sequence is CASSEIIAGNTIYF. The DNA for the CDR3 is TGTGCCAGCAGTGAAATTATAGCTGGAAACACCATATATTTT.

The rearrangement joins TRBV10-1 to TRBJ1-5; D may be TRBD1 (5 bases). This CDR3 comprises 16 residues. The germline CDR1 and CDR2 sequences are WNHNN and SYGVQD (reference sequence). Trimming took off 7 bases at V and 0 bases at J, with 16 bases between the two ends. CDR3 sequence: CASIGAGLYSNQPQHF. CDR3 nucleotides: TGCGCCAGCATCGGAGCAGGGTTGTATAGCAATCAGCCCCAGCATTTT.

The gene calls are TRBV6-1 and TRBJ1-1; 10 bases map to TRBD1. Trimming removed 2 bases from V and 4 bases from J; junction bases left unmatched: 4. The V gene's germline CDR1 is MNHNS and CDR2 SASEGT. CDR3 length equals 15 residues. CDR3 sequence: CASSESGTGATEAFF. In nucleotides, the CDR3 is TGTGCCAGCAGTGAATCCGGGACAGGGGCCACTGAAGCTTTCTTT.

The chain links TRBV6-5 to TRBJ2-1, with D perhaps TRBD1 (5 bases). Trimming shortened V by 0 bases and J by 5 bases, and 5 bases separated the two germline ends. The CDR3 has 13 amino acids. Germline-derived CDR1 and CDR2 are MNHEY and SVGAGI. CDR3 bases: TGTGCCAGCAGTTACTCGACAGACAATGAGCAGTTCTTC. This sequence encodes CASSYSTDNEQFF.

The count of this clone is one. V is TRBV7-9 and J is TRBJ1-2; tentatively, D is TRBD1 (6 bases). CDR1 and CDR2 (germline): SEHNR, FQNEAQ (reference sequence). Trimming removed 4 bases from V and 4 bases from J, with 13 bases in between. The CDR3 has 14 residues. The chain's CDR3 is CASSSQGLVYGYTF. The DNA of the CDR3 is TGTGCCAGCAGCTCCCAGGGGCTGGTCTATGGCTACACCTTC.